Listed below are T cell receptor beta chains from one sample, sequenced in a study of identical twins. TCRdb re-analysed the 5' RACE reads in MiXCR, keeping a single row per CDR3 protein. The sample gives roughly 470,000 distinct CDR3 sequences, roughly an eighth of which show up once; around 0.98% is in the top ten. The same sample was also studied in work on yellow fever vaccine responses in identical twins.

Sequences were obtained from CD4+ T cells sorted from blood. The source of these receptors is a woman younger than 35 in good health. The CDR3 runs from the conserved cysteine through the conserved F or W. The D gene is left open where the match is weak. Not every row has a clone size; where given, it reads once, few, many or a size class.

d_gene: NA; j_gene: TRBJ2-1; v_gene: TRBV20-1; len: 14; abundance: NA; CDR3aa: CSARDMGTLNEQFF; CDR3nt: TGCAGTGCTAGAGATATGGGGACCCTCAATGAGCAGTTCTTC
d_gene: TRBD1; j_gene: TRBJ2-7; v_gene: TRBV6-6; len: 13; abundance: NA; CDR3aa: CASSADRIYEQYF; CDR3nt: TGTGCCAGCAGTGCGGACAGGATCTACGAGCAGTACTTC
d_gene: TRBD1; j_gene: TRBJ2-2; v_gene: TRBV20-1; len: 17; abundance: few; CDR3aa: CSASPRQGARNTGELFF; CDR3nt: TGCAGTGCTAGCCCCCGACAGGGGGCGAGAAACACCGGGGAGCTGTTTTTT
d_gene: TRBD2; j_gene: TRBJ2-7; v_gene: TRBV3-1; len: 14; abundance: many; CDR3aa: CASSLAGISYEQYF; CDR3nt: TGTGCCAGCAGCCTAGCGGGGATCTCCTACGAGCAGTACTTC
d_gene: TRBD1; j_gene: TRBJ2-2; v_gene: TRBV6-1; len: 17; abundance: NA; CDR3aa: CASSRRSSDRDGGELFF; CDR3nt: TGTGCCAGCAGCCGGCGTTCCTCGGACAGGGATGGCGGGGAGCTGTTTTTT
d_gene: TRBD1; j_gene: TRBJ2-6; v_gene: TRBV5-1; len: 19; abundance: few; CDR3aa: CASSYRQGQVASGANVLTF; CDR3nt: TGCGCCAGCAGCTACCGCCAGGGACAGGTTGCCTCTGGGGCCAACGTCCTGACTTTC
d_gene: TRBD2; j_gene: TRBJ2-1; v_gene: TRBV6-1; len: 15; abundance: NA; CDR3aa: CASSSLAGDFNEQFF; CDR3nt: TGTGCCAGCAGCTCACTAGCGGGAGACTTTAATGAGCAGTTCTTC
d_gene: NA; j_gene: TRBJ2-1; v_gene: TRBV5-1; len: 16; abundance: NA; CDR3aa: CASSLGRGSSYNEQFF; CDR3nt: TGCGCCAGCAGCTTGGGTCGGGGAAGCTCCTACAATGAGCAGTTCTTC
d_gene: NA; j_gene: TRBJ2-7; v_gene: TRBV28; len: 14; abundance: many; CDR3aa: CATRKEGALGRQYF; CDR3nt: TGTGCCACCAGAAAGGAAGGCGCCCTCGGTCGGCAGTACTTC
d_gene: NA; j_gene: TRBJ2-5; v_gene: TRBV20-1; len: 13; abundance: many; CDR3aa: CSADQGTQETQYF; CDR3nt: TGCAGTGCTGACCAGGGTACCCAAGAGACCCAGTACTTC